This TCR beta chain emerged from a study of human T cells and chemical hapten exposure (dated by TCRdb to about 2021). A note on the overall study: Libraries were combined into a pool for sequencing, and differences in TCR yield between samples came mainly from small differences in library volumes within the pool. For every blood RNA sample, sequencing covered both the TCR alpha and TCR beta chains. In alopecia patients, the study followed how the peripheral blood TCR repertoire changed in vivo over primary and secondary sensitization to diphenylcyclopropenone (DPC), a hapten.

Receptors were amplified or captured by RACE. The sequencer was a NextSeq 500. During library preparation, unique molecular identifiers were attached to individual cDNA molecules so that TCRs could be counted in a quantitative, reproducible way. For the original study's pipeline: A median of approximately 100,000 TCRs per sample was observed, with a range of about 20,000 to 700,000. The Decombinator software suite was used to annotate V, J and CDR3 in the TCR reads. For the PS versus PT1 abundance plots, all samples were subsampled to the same number of TCRs (28,000). TCRs were defined as expanded if absent before sensitization and observed at least eight times at the 2-week time point. TCRdb handled the public reads itself, with Q25 trimming in fastp and clone calling in MiXCR, and kept productive beta chains. Records with the same CDR3 protein are collapsed into one entry carrying the most frequent genes and DNA. V and J calls and clone size were set by TCRdb, not the authors. The sample contains 65,000 to 95,000 distinct CDR3 sequences, 8.6% of them found a single time. 1.7% of the sample is taken by the ten largest.

Sequences MNHEY (CDR1) and SVGEGT (CDR2) are obtained from the germline V gene. Measured from the cysteine to the phenylalanine, the CDR3 is 14 residues long. Only the CDR3 portion is preserved as DNA: 42 bases, with reading frame beginning at the first base. V lost 0 bases and J lost 4 bases; the stretch between them is 7 bases long. This clonotype was detected ten times or more. Its antigen remains unidentified. Base qualities are not at hand, and no much larger clone is one base apart. Broad study findings and their caveats: Repeated subsampling changed both the strength of the expansion versus patch-test correlation and the threshold at which that correlation became significant. No change with DPC sensitization was found in the number of TCRs above 1 in 1000 frequency, and no evidence of global repertoire structure alterations was found.

This specimen's time point label, per the study, means: healthy volunteer bleed at 6 weeks. Total RNA was extracted from unfractionated whole blood that had been collected in Tempus Blood RNA tubes. Five healthy volunteers acted as controls for TCR sequencing and had blood drawn at day 0, 2 weeks and 6 weeks. The chain employs TRBV6-2 or TRBV6-3 and TRBJ1-5; TRBD1 might be the D gene, on 5 matching bases. The receptor comes from a female donor in good health. Some clones in this sample may be carry-over from other donors' samples. Sequencing input: whole blood. The DNA sequence is TGTGCCAGCAGTTACTCGGAGGGGAATCAGCCCCAGCATTTT. Its translation is CASSYSEGNQPQHF.